This T cell receptor (beta chain) is drawn from a study of radiotherapy plus CTLA-4 blockade in lung cancer. Study-level findings and limits: With interferon-beta, early dynamics of blood T cell clones were reported to best predict response.

V was cut by 5 bases and J by 7 bases, with 20 bases left in between. CDR1 and CDR2 from the germline V gene are MNHNS and SASEGT. This CDR3 is built from 15 residues. Only in-frame clones appear in the TCRdb table, and some are missing; sequencing was by immunoSEQ multiplex PCR. The table includes tens of thousands of clones, about 79% detected once. Comment on this clone: Its antigen is unidentified.

The chain has TRBV6-1 and TRBJ1-1, with D possibly being TRBD1 (6 bases). Sequenced here: peripheral blood, sampled from a patient treated with radiotherapy plus ipilimumab. The sequence was collected from a human donor with non-small cell lung cancer that progressed on radiotherapy plus ipilimumab. As DNA, the CDR3 is TGTGCCAGCAGTCAGCGAGACAGGTCCGACCATGAAGCTTTCTTT. Its translation: CASSQRDRSDHEAFF.